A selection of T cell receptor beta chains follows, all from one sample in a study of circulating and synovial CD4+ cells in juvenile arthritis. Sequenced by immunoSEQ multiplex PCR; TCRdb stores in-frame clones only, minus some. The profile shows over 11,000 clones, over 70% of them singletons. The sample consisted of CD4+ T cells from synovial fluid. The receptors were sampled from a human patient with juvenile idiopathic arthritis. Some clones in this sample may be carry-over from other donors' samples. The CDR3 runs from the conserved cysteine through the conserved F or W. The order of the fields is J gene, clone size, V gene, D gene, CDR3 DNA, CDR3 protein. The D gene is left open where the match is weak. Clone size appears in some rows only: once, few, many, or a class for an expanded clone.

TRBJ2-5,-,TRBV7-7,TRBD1,TGTGCTAGCAGCCGGACAGGGACCTTACAAGAGACCCAGTACTTC,CASSRTGTLQETQYF
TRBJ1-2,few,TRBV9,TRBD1,TGTGCCAGCAGCCAGACAGGGGGCGGTGGCTACACCTTC,CASSQTGGGGYTF
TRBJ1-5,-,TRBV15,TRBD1,TGTGCCACCAGCAGAGCCACAGGGGGGGGCAATCAGCCCCAGCATTTT,CATSRATGGGNQPQHF
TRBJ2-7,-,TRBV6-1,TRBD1,TGTGCCAGCAGTGAGGGGGACAGGGGAGGCGAGCAGTACTTC,CASSEGDRGGEQYF
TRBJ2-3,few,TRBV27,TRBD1,TGTGCCAGCAGCCTGACAGGGACCACCATGGTCGATACGCAGTATTTT,CASSLTGTTMVDTQYF
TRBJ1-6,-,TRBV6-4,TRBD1,TGTGCCAGCAGTGACGCGGTAGGGGGCAATTCACCCCTCCACTTT,CASSDAVGGNSPLHF
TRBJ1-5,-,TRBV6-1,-,TGTGCCAGCAGCTCCTACGGGGGAAACAATCAGCCCCAGCATTTT,CASSSYGGNNQPQHF
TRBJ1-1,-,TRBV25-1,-,TGTGCCAGCAGTGTGCAGGACACGTACACTGAAGCTTTCTTT,CASSVQDTYTEAFF
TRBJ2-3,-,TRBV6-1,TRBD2,TGTGCCAGCAGTGAGGGACTAGCGGCAAGCACAGATACGCAGTATTTT,CASSEGLAASTDTQYF
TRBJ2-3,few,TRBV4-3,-,TGCGCCAGCAGCCAAGATGGAGTTGGCTCAGATACGCAGTATTTT,CASSQDGVGSDTQYF